The subject of this entry is one T cell receptor beta chain. The target antigen is unknown. The data stem from a study of T cell responses to AZD1222 COVID-19 vaccine. Across the whole study: The analysis combined second doses at about 4 or about 12 weeks.

The study, taken as a whole, reports: Sampled repertoires all dated from after the peak T cell response. Donor demographics were predominantly white British with a female majority; clonal diversity may be underestimated.

CDR3 length: 15 amino acids. The V gene's germline CDR1 is GTSNPN and CDR2 SVGIG (reference sequence). The V end was cut by 5 bases, the J end by 4 bases, with 15 bases between. The table came from immunoSEQ multiplex PCR; TCRdb's copy has only in-frame clones and leaves some out. The sample contains about 130,000 clones, 70% to 90% of which appear only once. The V gene is TRBV30, the J gene TRBJ1-6; D is unclear. This clonotype was obtained from an adult in good health. The sample in question was peripheral blood, obtained on day 0 of AZD1222 vaccination. The DNA of the CDR3 is TGTGCCTGGTGCCGACGGGAATCTTATAATTCACCCCTCCACTTT. Residues: CAWCRRESYNSPLHF.